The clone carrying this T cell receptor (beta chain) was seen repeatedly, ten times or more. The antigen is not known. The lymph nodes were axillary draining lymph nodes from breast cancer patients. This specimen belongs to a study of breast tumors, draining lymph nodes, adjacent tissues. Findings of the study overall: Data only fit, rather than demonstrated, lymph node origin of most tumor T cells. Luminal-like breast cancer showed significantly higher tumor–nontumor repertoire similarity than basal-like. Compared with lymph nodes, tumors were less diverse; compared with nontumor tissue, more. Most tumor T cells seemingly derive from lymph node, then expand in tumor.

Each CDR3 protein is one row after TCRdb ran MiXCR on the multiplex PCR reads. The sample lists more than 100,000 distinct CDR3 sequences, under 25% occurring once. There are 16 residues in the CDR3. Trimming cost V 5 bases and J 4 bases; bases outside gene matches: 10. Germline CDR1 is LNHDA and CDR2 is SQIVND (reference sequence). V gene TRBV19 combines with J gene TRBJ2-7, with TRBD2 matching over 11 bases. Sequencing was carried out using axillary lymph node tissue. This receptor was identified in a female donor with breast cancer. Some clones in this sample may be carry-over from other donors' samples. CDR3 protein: CASSPKYGTSGYEQYF. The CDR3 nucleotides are TGTGCCAGTAGTCCCAAGTACGGGACTAGCGGATACGAGCAGTACTTC.